The 3 T cell receptor beta chains given below trace back to one sample, sequenced in a study of blood T cell repertoires in COVID-19. TCRdb keeps only in-frame clones here, not all; method: immunoSEQ multiplex PCR. The sample yields some 200,000 clones, 80% to 90% seen once. Sequenced: peripheral blood. These receptors were obtained from a woman in her thirties or forties with COVID-19, enrolled during active disease.

The V and J genes are TRBV27 and TRBJ2-1, with D unresolved. Germline V gene data show CDR1 as MNHEY and CDR2 as SMNVEV (reference sequence). This CDR3 region has 14 residues. The germline V and J ends were trimmed by 6 bases and 8 bases, with 17 bases remaining between them. CDR3 region: CASRGYATRDEQFF. CDR3 sequence (DNA): TGTGCCAGCAGAGGCTACGCAACCCGGGATGAGCAGTTCTTC.

The chain recombines TRBV19 with TRBJ2-7, with D hard to call. The CDR3 contains 13 residues. Germline loops: CDR1 LNHDA, CDR2 SQIVND (reference sequence). V gave up 5 bases and J gave up 4 bases, with 12 bases separating them. The CDR3 DNA sequence: TGTGCCAGTAGTCCCACATACCGATACGAGCAGTACTTC. This gives the protein CASSPTYRYEQYF.

This rearrangement joins TRBV11-3 to TRBJ2-3, with 9 bases identical to TRBD2. Germline V gene data show CDR1 as SGHNT and CDR2 as YENEEA. Germline trimming cut 2 bases from V and 9 bases from J; bases unmatched to any gene: 15. CDR3 length: 17 residues. CDR3 sequence (DNA): TGTGCCAGCAGCTTAACCCTTAGCGGGGGCACCGCCGGGACGCAGTATTTT. Translation: CASSLTLSGGTAGTQYF. Supplemented by reference TRBV11-3 and TRBJ2-3, the full variable domain reads EAGVVQSPRYKIIEKKQPVAFWCNPISGHNTLYWYLQNLGQGPELLIRYENEEAVDDSQLPKDRFSAERLKGVDSTLKIQPAELGDSAVYLCASSLTLSGGTAGTQYFGPGTRLTVL.